This TCR beta chain was documented in a study of T cells in Graves' hyperthyroidism and ophthalmopathy. Per germline, CDR1 LGHDT and CDR2 YNNKEL (reference sequence). V lost 4 bases and J 3 bases, leaving 12 bases between the germline ends. This CDR3 region has 14 residues. Regions amplified from RNA transcripts were the TCR beta CDR3 regions. The TCR CDR3 first-round RT-PCR relied on the HTBI primer set. MiXCR was run by TCRdb on the multiplex PCR reads, yielding one entry per CDR3 protein. This repertoire shows 350,000 to 450,000 distinct CDR3 sequences, 11% to 15% found once; its top ten account for 25% to 30%. Study-wide results and caveats: The majority of expanded thyroid clonotypes above 0.001 also appeared in blood.

Points on this clonotype: What it binds is not known.

The receptor's source is a man between 50 and 59 years old with Graves' ophthalmopathy. Input material: blood. This chain connects TRBV3-1 to TRBJ2-5; maybe TRBD1 (6 bases). CDR3 protein: CASSPRDTEETQYF. The CDR3 DNA sequence: TGTGCCAGCAGCCCCCGGGACACAGAAGAGACCCAGTACTTC.